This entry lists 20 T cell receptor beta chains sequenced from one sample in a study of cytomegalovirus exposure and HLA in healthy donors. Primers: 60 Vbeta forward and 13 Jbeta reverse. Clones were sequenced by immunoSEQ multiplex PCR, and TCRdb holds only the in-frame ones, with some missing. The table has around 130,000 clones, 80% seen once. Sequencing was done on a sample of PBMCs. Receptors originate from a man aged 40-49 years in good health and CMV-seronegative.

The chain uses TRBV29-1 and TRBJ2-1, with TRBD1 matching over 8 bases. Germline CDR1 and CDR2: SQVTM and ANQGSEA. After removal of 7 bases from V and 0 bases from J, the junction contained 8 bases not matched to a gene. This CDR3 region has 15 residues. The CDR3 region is CSAGDRTNSYNEQFF. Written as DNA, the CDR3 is TGCAGCGCTGGGGACAGGACTAACTCCTACAATGAGCAGTTCTTC.

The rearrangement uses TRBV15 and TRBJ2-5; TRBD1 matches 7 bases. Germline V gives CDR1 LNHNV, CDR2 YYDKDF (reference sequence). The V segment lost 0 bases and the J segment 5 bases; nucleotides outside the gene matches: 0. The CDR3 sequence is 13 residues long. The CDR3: CATSRDRGETQYF. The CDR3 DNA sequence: TGTGCCACCAGCAGAGACAGGGGGGAGACCCAGTACTTC.

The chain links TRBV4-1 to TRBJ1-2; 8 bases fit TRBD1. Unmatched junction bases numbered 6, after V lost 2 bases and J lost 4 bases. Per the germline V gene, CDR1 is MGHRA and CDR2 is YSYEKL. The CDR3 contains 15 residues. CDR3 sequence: CASSQPRDRPYGYTF. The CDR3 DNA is TGCGCCAGCAGCCAACCTCGGGACAGGCCCTATGGCTACACCTTC.

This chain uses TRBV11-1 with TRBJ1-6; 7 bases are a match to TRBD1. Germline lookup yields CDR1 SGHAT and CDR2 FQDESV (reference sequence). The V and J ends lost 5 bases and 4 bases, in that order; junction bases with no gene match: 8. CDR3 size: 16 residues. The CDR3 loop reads CASSARTGKYNSPLHF. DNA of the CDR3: TGTGCCAGCAGCGCGCGGACAGGAAAATATAATTCACCCCTCCACTTT.

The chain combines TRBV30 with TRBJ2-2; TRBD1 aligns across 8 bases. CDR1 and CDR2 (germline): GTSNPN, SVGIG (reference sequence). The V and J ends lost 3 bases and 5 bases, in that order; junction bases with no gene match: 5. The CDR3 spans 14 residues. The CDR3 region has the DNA TGTGCCTGGAGGAGGGGACAGGAAACCGGGGAGCTGTTTTTT. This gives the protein CAWRRGQETGELFF.

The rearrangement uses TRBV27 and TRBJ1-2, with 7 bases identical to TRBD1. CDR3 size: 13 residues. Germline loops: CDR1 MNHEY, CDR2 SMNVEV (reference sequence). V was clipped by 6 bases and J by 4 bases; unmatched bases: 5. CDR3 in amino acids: CASRRQGGYGYTF. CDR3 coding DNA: TGTGCCAGCAGGCGGCAGGGGGGCTATGGCTACACCTTC.

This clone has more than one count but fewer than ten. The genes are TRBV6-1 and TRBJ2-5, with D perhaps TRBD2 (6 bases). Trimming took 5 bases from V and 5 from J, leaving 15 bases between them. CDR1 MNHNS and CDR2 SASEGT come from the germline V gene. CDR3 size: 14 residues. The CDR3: CASSSSGRFETQYF. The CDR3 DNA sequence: TGTGCCAGCAGTTCCTCGGGGAGGTTTGAGACCCAGTACTTC.

CDR3 protein: CASSQHSTGGYEQYF. CDR3 bases: TGTGCCAGCAGCCAACACTCGACAGGGGGCTACGAGCAGTACTTC. The chain carries TRBV4-2 and TRBJ2-7, with 9 bases that match TRBD1. This CDR3 comprises 15 residues. Germline lookup yields CDR1 LGHNA and CDR2 YNFKEQ. V lost 2 bases and J lost 3; bases outside the gene matches: 5.

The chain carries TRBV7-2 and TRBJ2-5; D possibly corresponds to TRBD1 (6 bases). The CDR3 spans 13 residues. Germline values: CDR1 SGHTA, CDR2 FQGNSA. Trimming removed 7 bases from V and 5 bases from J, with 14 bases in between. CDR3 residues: CASNRVGEETQYF. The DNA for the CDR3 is TGTGCCAGCAACAGGGTAGGGGAGGAGACCCAGTACTTC.

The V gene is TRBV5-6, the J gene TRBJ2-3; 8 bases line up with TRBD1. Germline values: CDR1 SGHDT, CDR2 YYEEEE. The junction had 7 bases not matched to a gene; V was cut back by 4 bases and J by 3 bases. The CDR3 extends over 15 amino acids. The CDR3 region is CASSPGQGRTDTQYF. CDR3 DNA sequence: TGTGCCAGCAGCCCCGGACAGGGAAGGACAGATACGCAGTATTTT.

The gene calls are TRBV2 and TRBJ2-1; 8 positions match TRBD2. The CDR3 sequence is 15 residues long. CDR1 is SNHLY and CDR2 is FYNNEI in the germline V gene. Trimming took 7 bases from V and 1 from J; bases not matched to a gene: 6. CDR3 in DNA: TGTGCCAGCAATCCCAGCGGGAGTTCCTACAATGAGCAGTTCTTC. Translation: CASNPSGSSYNEQFF.

The CDR3: CASSGQAGYSNQPQHF. In DNA, the CDR3 is TGTGCCAGTAGCGGACAGGCTGGGTATAGCAATCAGCCCCAGCATTTT. The chain carries TRBV19 and TRBJ1-5, with 7 bases matching TRBD1. The CDR3 runs to 16 residues. CDR1 is LNHDA, CDR2 SQIVND, per germline (reference sequence). Trimming cost V 6 bases and J 0 bases; bases outside gene matches: 8.

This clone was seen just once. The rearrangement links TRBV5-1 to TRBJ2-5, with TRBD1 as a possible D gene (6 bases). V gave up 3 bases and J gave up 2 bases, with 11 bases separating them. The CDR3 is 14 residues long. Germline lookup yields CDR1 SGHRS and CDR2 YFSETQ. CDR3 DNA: TGCGCCAGCAGCTCCGGGACAAAACAAGAGACCCAGTACTTC. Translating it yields CASSSGTKQETQYF. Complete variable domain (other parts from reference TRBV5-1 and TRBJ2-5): KAGVTQTPRYLIKTRGQQVTLSCSPISGHRSVSWYQQTPGQGLQFLFEYFSETQRNKGNFPGRFSGRQFSNSRSEMNVSTLELGDSALYLCASSSGTKQETQYFGPGTRLLVL.

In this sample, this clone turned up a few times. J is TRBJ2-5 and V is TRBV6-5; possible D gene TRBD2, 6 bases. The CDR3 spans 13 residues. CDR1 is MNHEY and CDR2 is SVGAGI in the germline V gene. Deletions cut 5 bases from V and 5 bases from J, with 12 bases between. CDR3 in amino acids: CASSRGARETQYF. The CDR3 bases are TGTGCCAGCAGTCGCGGGGCTAGGGAGACCCAGTACTTC.

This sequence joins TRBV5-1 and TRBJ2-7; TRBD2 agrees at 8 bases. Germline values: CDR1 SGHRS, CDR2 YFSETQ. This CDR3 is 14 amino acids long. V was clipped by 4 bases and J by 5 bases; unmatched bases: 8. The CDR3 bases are TGCGCCAGCAGCCCTTCTGGGACTAGGGACGAGCAGTACTTC. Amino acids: CASSPSGTRDEQYF.

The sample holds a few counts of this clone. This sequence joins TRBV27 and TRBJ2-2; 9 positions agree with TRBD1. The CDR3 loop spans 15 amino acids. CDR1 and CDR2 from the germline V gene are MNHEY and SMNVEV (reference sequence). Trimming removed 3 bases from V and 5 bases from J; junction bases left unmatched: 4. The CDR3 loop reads CASSFWTGVTGELFF. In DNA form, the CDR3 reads TGTGCCAGCAGTTTCTGGACAGGGGTGACCGGGGAGCTGTTTTTT.

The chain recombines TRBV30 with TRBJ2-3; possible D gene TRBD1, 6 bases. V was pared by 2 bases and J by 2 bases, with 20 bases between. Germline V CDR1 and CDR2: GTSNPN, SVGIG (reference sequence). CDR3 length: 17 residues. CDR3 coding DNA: TGTGCCTGGAGTCGAGGGTGGGGGCTTAGCAACACAGATACGCAGTATTTT. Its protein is CAWSRGWGLSNTDTQYF.

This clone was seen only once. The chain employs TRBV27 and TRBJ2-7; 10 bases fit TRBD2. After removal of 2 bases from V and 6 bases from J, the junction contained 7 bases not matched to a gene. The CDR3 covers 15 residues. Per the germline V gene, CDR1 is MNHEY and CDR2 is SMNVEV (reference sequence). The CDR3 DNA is TGTGCCAGCAGTTTACAGCGGGAGGGCCCTCTCGAGCAGTACTTC. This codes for CASSLQREGPLEQYF.

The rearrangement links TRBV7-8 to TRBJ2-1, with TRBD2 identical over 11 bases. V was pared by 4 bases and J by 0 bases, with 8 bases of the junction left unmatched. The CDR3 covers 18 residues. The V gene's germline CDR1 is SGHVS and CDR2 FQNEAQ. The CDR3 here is CASSSHTSGGSSYNEQFF. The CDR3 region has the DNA TGTGCCAGCAGCTCTCACACTAGCGGGGGAAGCTCCTACAATGAGCAGTTCTTC.

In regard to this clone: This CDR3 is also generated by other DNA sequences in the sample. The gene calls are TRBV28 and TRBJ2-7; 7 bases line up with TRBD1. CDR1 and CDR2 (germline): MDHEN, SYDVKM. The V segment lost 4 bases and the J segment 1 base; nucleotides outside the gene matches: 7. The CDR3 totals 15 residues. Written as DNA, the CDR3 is TGTGCCAGCAGTTCACCCGGGACAGCTTCCTACGAGCAGTACTTC. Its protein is CASSSPGTASYEQYF.